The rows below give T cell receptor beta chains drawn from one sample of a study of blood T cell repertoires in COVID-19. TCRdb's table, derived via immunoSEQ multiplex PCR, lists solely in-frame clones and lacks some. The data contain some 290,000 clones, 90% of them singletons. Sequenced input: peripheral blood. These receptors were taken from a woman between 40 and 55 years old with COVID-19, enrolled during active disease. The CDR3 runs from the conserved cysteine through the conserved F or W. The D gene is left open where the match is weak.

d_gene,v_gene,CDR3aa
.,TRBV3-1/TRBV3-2,CASSTPGSGEYGYTF
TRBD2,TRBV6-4,CASSRLAESYNEQFF
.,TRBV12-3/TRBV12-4,CASSWRGREQYF
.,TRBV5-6,CASSLAGDETQYF
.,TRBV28,CASRTSGNNEQFF
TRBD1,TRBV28,CASSPTGQYNQPQHF
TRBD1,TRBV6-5,CASSYTGVHNEQFF
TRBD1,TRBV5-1,CASSLGTTGVETQYF
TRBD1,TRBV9,CASSVATGQGLDTNSPLHF
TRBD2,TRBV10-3,CAIAGASYEQYF
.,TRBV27,CASSLWGREVSYNEQFF
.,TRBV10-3,CAIRGENQPQHF
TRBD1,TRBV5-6,CASSSPPGGSGTEAFF
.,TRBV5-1,CASGVEQNYGYTF
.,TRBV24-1,CATSDLRGPDTQYF
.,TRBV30,CAWSGLINTEAFF
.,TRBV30,CAWSHGRQGYGYTF
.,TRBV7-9,CASSLRGNQPQHF
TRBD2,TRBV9,CASSVGVGISGGVSYNEQFF
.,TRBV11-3,CASSSQPEGTQYF
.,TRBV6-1,CASSEVGAGLGFGYTF
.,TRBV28,CASWGGHNEKLFF
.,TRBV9,CASSPYTASNYGYTF
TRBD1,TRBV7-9,CASSLAQVGTGKPYEQYF
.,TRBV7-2,CASSLSRGFYGYTF
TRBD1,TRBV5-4,CASSPRQGSQDEQFF
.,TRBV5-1,CASSQTTNEKLFF
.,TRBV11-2,CASSFYGQAITGELFF
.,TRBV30,CAWRDPLTARHNQPQHF
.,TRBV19,CASSIMSGSEAFF
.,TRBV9,CASSRQLTQETQYF
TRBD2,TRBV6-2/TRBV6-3,CASSTGLAGGYEQYF
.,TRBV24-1,CATSGPGDQPQHF
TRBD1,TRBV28,CASSSGQGTAFF
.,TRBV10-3,CAISESTGVARTRDEQFF
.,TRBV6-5,CASSYAAAKNIQYF
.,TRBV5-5,CASSPQVGHLDFHGYTF
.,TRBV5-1,CASSFTNNEQFF
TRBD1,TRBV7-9,CASAGTGPYEQYF
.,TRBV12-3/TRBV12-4,CASLTANTEAFF
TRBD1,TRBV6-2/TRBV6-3,CASSTIGQGRETQYF
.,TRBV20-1,CSASLYGTQIYEQYF
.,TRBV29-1,CSVVGGVGSYEQYF
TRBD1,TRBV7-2,CASSLVGTGGGGSPLHF
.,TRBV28,CASTPRGTGANVLTF
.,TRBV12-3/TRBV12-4,CASSLQAGTEAFF
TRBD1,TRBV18,CASSGGQAELSYEQYF